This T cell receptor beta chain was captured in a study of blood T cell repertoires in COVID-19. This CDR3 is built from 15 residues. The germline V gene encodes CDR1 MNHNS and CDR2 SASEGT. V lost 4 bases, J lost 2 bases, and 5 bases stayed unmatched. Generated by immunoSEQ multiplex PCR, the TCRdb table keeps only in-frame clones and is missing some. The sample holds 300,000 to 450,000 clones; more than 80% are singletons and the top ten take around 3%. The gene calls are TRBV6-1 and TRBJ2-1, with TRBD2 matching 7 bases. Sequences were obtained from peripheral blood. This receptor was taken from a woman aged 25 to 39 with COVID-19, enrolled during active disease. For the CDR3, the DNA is TGTGCCAGCAGTGTAGCCGGGGGGACCTACAATGAGCAGTTCTTC. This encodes CASSVAGGTYNEQFF.